This T cell receptor beta chain was captured by sequencing in a study of cytomegalovirus exposure and HLA in healthy donors. This CDR3 has 17 amino acids. Germline V gene sequence: CDR1 SNHLY, CDR2 FYNNEI. V lost 7 bases to trimming and J lost 9 bases; unmatched junction nucleotides: 16. The PCR had 60 Vbeta and 13 Jbeta primers. Profiling relied on immunoSEQ multiplex PCR, and the TCRdb table lists in-frame clones only, not all of them. Of 95,000 to 150,000 clones listed, 77% are singletons. This chain joins TRBV2 and TRBJ2-1, with TRBD2 identical over 12 bases. Sequenced sample: PBMCs. The clonotype was recovered from a human donor in good health. DNA of the CDR3: TGTGCCAGCACCGGAAGCCTGAGACTAGCGGGAGTAGGTGAGCAGTTCTTC. Translation gives CASTGSLRLAGVGEQFF.